The subject of this entry is one T cell receptor (beta chain). The data were taken from a study of shared T cell receptors in the human thymus. The V gene end was trimmed by 3 bases and the J gene end by 3 bases; junction bases not matched to a gene: 11. CDR1 GTSNPN and CDR2 SVGIG come from the germline V gene (reference sequence). CDR3 length equals 17 residues. Assay: immunoSEQ multiplex PCR; the TCRdb copy retains only in-frame clones and omits some. This sample carries 600,000 to 900,000 clones, roughly 88% of them seen once, and the ten largest clones take 0.0095% to 0.011%. These sequences were also reported in another study, on human thymus T cells. That work contributes: The donors were infants in Finland with congenital heart defects, otherwise immunologically healthy. Surgeons resected thymus tissue during corrective heart surgery. Within thymic and blood repertoires, V and J gene usage appeared to be biased. Reports from related research described highly overlapping thymic repertoires among unrelated individuals.

The J gene is TRBJ1-1, the V gene TRBV30; TRBD1 aligns across 12 bases. This receptor was identified in a girl under three years old with a congenital heart defect. Sequenced material: thymocytes. DNA of the CDR3: TGTGCCTGGAGAAGAATCACCGGGACAGGGGGCCACACTGAAGCTTTCTTT. Its protein product is CAWRRITGTGGHTEAFF.